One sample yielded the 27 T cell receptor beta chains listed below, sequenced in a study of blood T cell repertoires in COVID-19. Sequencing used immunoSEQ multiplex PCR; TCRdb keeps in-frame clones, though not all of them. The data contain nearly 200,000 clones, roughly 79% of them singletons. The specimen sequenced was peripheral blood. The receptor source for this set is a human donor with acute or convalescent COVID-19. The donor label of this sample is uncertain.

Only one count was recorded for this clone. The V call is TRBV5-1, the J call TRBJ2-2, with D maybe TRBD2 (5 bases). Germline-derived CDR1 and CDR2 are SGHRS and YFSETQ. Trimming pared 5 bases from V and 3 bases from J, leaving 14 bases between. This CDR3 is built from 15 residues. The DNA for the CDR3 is TGCGCCAGCAGTAGGGCGGGTATGGACACCGGGGAGCTGTTTTTT. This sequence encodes CASSRAGMDTGELFF.

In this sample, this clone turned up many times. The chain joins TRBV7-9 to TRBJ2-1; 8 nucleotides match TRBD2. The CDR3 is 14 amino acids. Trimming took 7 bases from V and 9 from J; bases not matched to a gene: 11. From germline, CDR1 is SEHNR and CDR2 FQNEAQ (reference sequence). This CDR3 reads CASNPSGSSGEQFF. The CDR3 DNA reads TGTGCCAGCAACCCAAGCGGGAGCTCTGGTGAGCAGTTCTTC. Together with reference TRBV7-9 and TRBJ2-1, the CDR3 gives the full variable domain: DTGVSQNPRHKITKRGQNVTFRCDPISEHNRLYWYRQTLGQGPEFLTYFQNEAQLEKSRLLSDRFSAERPKGSFSTLEIQRTEQGDSAMYLCASNPSGSSGEQFFGPGTRLTVL.

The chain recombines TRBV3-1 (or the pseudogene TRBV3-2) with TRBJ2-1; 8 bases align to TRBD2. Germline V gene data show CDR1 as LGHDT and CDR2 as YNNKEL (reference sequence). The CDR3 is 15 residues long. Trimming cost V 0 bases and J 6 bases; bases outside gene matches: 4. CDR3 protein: CASSQEAGDFNEQFF. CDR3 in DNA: TGTGCCAGCAGCCAAGAAGCGGGAGATTTCAATGAGCAGTTCTTC.

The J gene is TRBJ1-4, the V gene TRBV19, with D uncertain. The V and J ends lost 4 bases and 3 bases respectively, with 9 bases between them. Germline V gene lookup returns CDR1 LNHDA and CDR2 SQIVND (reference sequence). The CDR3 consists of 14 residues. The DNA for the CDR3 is TGTGCCAGTAGTAACCACAGATCTAATGAAAAACTGTTTTTT. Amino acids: CASSNHRSNEKLFF. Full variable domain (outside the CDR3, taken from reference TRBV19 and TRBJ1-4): DGGITQSPKYLFRKEGQNVTLSCEQNLNHDAMYWYRQDPGQGLRLIYYSQIVNDFQKGDIAEGYSVSREKKESFPLTVTSAQKNPTAFYLCASSNHRSNEKLFFGSGTQLSVL.

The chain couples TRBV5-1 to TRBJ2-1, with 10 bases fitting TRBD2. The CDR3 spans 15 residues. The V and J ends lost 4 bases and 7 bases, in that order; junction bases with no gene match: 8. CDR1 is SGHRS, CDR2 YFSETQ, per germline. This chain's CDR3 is CASSPGLAGGNEQFF. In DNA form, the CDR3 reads TGCGCCAGCAGCCCCGGTTTAGCGGGAGGAAATGAGCAGTTCTTC. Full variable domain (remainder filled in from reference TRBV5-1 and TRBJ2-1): KAGVTQTPRYLIKTRGQQVTLSCSPISGHRSVSWYQQTPGQGLQFLFEYFSETQRNKGNFPGRFSGRQFSNSRSEMNVSTLELGDSALYLCASSPGLAGGNEQFFGPGTRLTVL.

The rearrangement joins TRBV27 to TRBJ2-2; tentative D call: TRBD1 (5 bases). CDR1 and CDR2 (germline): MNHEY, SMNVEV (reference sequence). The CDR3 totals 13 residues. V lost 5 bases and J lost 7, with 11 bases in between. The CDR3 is CASSRTGVGELFF. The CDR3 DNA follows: TGTGCCAGCAGTCGTACAGGCGTCGGGGAGCTGTTTTTT.

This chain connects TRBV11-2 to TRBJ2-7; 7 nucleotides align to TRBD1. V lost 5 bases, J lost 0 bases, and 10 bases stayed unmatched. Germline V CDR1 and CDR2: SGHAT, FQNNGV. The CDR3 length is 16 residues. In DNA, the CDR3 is TGTGCCAGCAGCCCTCGGACAGGTCGAAGCTCCTACGAGCAGTACTTC. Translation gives CASSPRTGRSSYEQYF.

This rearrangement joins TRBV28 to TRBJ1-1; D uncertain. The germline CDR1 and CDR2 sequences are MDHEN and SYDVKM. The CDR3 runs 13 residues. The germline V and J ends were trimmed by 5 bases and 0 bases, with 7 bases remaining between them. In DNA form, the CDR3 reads TGTGCCAGCAGTCCGGGGTTGAACACTGAAGCTTTCTTT. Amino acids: CASSPGLNTEAFF.

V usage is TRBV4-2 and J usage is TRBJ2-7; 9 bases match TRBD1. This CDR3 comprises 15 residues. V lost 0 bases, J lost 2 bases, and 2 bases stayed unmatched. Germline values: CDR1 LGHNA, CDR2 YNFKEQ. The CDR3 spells CASSQEGQGPYEQYF. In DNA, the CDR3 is TGTGCCAGCAGCCAAGAGGGACAGGGACCCTACGAGCAGTACTTC.

The CDR3 protein is CASNDRGQGTGELFF. The CDR3 bases are TGTGCCAGCAATGACAGGGGGCAGGGCACCGGGGAGCTGTTTTTT. The chain uses TRBV25-1 and TRBJ2-2; 10 nucleotides match TRBD1. The CDR3 length is 15 residues. J gave up 4 bases and V 7 bases, and 6 bases lay outside the gene matches. The germline gives CDR1 MGHDK, CDR2 SYGVNS. Together with reference TRBV25-1 and TRBJ2-2, the CDR3 gives the full variable domain: EADIYQTPRYLVIGTGKKITLECSQTMGHDKMYWYQQDPGMELHLIHYSYGVNSTEKGDLSSESTVSRIRTEHFPLTLESARPSHTSQYLCASNDRGQGTGELFFGEGSRLTVL.

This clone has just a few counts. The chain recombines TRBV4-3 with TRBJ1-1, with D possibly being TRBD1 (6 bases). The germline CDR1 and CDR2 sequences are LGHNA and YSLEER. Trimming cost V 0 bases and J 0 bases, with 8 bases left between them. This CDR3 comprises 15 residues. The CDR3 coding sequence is TGCGCCAGCAGCCAAGAGTGGACAGTGAACACTGAAGCTTTCTTT. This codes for CASSQEWTVNTEAFF.

CDR3 nucleotide sequence: TGTGCCAGCAGTTTAGCGGGAGTAGGTGAGACCCAGTACTTC. Protein sequence: CASSLAGVGETQYF. The chain links TRBV6-5 to TRBJ2-5, with 9 bases identical to TRBD2. V dropped 4 bases and J dropped 5; count of bases not matched to a gene: 5. The CDR3 runs 14 residues. Germline loops: CDR1 MNHEY, CDR2 SVGAGI.

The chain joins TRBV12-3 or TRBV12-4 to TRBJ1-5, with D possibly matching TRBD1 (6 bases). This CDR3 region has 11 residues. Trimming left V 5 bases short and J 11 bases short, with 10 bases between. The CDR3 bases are TGTGCCAGCAGTGCACAGGGAACCCAGCATTTT. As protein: CASSAQGTQHF.

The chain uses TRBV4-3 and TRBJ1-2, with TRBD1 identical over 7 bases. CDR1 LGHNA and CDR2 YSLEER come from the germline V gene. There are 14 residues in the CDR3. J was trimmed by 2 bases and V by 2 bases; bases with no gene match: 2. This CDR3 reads CASSQLQGNYGYTF. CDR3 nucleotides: TGCGCCAGCAGCCAACTACAGGGGAACTATGGCTACACCTTC.

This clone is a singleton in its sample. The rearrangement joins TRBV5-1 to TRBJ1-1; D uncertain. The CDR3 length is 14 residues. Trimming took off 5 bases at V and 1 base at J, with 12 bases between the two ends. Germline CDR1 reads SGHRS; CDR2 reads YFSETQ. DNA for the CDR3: TGCGCCAGCAGATCACTAGAGGAGAACACTGAAGCTTTCTTT. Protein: CASRSLEENTEAFF.

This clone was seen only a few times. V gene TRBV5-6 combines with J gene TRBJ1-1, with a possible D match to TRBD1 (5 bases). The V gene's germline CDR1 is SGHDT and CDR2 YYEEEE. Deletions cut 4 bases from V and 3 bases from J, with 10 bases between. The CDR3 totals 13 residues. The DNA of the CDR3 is TGTGCCAGCAGCCCGGACACCTACACTGAAGCTTTCTTT. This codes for CASSPDTYTEAFF.

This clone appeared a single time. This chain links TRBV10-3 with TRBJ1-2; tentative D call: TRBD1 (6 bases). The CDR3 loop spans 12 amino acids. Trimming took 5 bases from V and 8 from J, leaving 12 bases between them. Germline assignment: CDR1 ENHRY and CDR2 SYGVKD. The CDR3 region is CAISPGQQGYTF. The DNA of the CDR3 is TGTGCCATCAGTCCCGGACAGCAGGGCTACACCTTC.

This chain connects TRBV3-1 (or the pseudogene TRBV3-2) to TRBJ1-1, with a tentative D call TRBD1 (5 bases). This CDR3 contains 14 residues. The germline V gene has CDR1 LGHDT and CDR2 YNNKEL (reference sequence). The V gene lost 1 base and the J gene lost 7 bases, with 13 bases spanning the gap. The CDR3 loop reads CASSQGAATGEAFF. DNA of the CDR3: TGTGCCAGCAGCCAAGGGGCGGCAACAGGTGAAGCTTTCTTT.

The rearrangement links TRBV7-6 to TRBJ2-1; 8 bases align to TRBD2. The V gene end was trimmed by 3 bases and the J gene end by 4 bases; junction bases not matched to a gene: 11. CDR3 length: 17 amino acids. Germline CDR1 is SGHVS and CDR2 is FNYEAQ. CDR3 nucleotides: TGTGCCAGCAGCTTCGGCGGTGTTAGCGGGACTTACAATGAGCAGTTCTTC. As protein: CASSFGGVSGTYNEQFF. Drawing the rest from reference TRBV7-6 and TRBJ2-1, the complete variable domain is GAGVSQSPRYKVTKRGQDVALRCDPISGHVSLYWYRQALGQGPEFLTYFNYEAQQDKSGLPNDRFSAERPEGSISTLTIQRTEQRDSAMYRCASSFGGVSGTYNEQFFGPGTRLTVL.

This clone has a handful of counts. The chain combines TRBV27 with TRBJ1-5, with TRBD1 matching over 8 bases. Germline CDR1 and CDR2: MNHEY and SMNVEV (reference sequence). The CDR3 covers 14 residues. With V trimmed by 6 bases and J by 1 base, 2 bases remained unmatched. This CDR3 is CASSRTGSNQPQHF. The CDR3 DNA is TGTGCCAGCAGCAGGACAGGGAGCAATCAGCCCCAGCATTTT.

CDR3 in amino acids: CSASGLAGGNEQFF. DNA of the CDR3: TGCAGTGCTAGTGGACTAGCGGGGGGGAATGAGCAGTTCTTC. The rearrangement joins TRBV20-1 to TRBJ2-1, with 15 bases lining up with TRBD2. The CDR3 runs 14 residues. CDR1 DFQATT and CDR2 SNEGSKA come from the germline V gene (reference sequence). V was pared by 3 bases and J by 7 bases, with 1 base of the junction left unmatched.

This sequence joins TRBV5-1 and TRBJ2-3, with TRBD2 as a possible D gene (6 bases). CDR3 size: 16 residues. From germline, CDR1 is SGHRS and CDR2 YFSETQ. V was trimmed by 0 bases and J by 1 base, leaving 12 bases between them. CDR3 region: CASSLGSSGGTDTQYF. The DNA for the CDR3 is TGCGCCAGCAGCTTGGGTAGTAGCGGAGGCACAGATACGCAGTATTTT.

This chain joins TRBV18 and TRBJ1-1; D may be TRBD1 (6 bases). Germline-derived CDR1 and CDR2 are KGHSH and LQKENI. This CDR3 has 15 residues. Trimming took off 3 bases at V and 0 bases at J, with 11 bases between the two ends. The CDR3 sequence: CASSPQQGLNTEAFF. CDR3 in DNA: TGTGCCAGCTCACCTCAACAGGGATTGAACACTGAAGCTTTCTTT.

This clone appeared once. CDR3 sequence: CASSLGAVSAGLNEKLFF. In nucleotides, the CDR3 is TGTGCCAGCAGCCTTGGGGCGGTTTCGGCTGGGCTTAATGAAAAACTGTTTTTT. The chain has TRBV11-2 and TRBJ1-4; the D gene is possibly TRBD1 (5 bases). Germline V lookup: CDR1 SGHAT, CDR2 FQNNGV. The germline V and J ends were trimmed by 5 bases and 4 bases, with 23 bases remaining between them. The CDR3 is 18 amino acids.

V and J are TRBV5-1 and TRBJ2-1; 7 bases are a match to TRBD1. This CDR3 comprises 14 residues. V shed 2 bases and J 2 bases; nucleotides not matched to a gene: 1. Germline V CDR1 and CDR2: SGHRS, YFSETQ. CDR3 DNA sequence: TGCGCCAGCAGCTTCCAGGGGGCCTACAATGAGCAGTTCTTC. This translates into CASSFQGAYNEQFF.

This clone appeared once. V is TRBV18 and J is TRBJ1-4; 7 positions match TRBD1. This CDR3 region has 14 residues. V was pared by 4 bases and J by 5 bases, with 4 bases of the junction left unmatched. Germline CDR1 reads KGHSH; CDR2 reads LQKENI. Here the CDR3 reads CASSLQQGNEKLFF. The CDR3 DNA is TGTGCCAGCTCACTACAACAGGGGAATGAAAAACTGTTTTTT.

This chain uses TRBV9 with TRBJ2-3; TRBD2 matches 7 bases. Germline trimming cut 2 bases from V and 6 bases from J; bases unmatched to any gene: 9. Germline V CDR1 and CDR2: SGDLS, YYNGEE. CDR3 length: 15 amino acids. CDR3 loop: CASSVRENLWDTQYF. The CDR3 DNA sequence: TGTGCCAGCAGCGTGCGGGAGAATCTCTGGGATACGCAGTATTTT. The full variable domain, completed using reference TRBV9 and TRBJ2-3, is DSGVTQTPKHLITATGQRVTLRCSPRSGDLSVYWYQQSLDQGLQFLIQYYNGEERAKGNILERFSAQQFPDLHSELNLSSLELGDSALYFCASSVRENLWDTQYFGPGTRLTVL.